The rows below give T cell receptor beta chains drawn from one sample of a study of blood T cell repertoires in COVID-19. Repertoires were generated with immunoSEQ multiplex PCR, while TCRdb's copy carries only in-frame clones and drops some. The data show roughly 400,000 clones, with approximately 89% seen just once and about 2.1% held by the top ten. The source material was peripheral blood. The source of these receptors is a woman aged 55-70 years with COVID-19, enrolled during active disease. CDR3s include the opening cysteine and the closing phenylalanine or tryptophan. The D gene is left open where the match is weak. Clone sizes are given selectively: once, few, many, or a class where the clone is expanded.

>NA|TRBV2|TRBD1|TRBJ1-4
CASSLQGAATNEKLFF
>NA|TRBV2|NA|TRBJ1-3
CASSEPRSGNTIYF
>NA|TRBV5-1|NA|TRBJ1-3
CASSTDNSGNTIYF
>NA|TRBV6-1|NA|TRBJ1-1
CASSKAKGLTEAFF
>NA|TRBV14|NA|TRBJ2-7
CASSHYLSGYEQYF
>NA|TRBV25-1|NA|TRBJ2-7
CASSERSQGIYEQYF
>once|TRBV18|TRBD1|TRBJ2-6
CASSPAGTGSGANVLTF
>NA|TRBV11-1|NA|TRBJ2-3
CASSLTRSTDTQYF
>few|TRBV5-1|TRBD1|TRBJ1-4
CASSLGSTGGEKLFF
>NA|TRBV4-1|TRBD1|TRBJ2-7
CASSQRTGTNEQYF
>NA|TRBV11-2|NA|TRBJ2-5
CASSLTGSVLETQYF
>NA|TRBV9|NA|TRBJ2-7
CASSVGQGGYEQYF
>NA|TRBV6-4|NA|TRBJ1-2
CASSVAGTKGGGYTF
>NA|TRBV6-5|NA|TRBJ1-2
CASSYSRRGENGYTF
>NA|TRBV9|TRBD1|TRBJ2-5
CASSQGGFQETQYF
>NA|TRBV6-6|NA|TRBJ2-7
CASSPYSASGAGEQYF
>few|TRBV19|TRBD1|TRBJ1-5
CASNDRGQLGNQPQHF
>NA|TRBV5-1|NA|TRBJ1-2
CASSLVGDGYTF
>NA|TRBV5-1|TRBD2|TRBJ2-5
CASGDSGAETQYF
>NA|TRBV2|NA|TRBJ1-1
CASRSPQGQNTEAFF
>NA|TRBV11-2|TRBD2|TRBJ2-3
CASSLSLAGGTDTQYF
>NA|TRBV5-1|NA|TRBJ2-3
CASSLILTGASTDTQYF
>NA|TRBV30|TRBD1|TRBJ2-6
CAWSGGTGSSGANVLTF
>once|TRBV6-4|NA|TRBJ1-5
CASSATRNQPQHF
>NA|TRBV7-9|NA|TRBJ2-1
CASSPRGIGAHEQFF
>NA|TRBV18|TRBD1|TRBJ1-1
CASSQDRVGAEAFF
>NA|TRBV18|NA|TRBJ2-1
CASSPGLNNEQFF
>once|TRBV2|NA|TRBJ1-5
CASSEQGGNQPQHF
>NA|TRBV2|NA|TRBJ2-2
CASSVVRGNTGELFF
>NA|TRBV18|NA|TRBJ1-2
CASSSSGLANYGYTF
>NA|TRBV10-3|NA|TRBJ1-5
CAITGGQNQPQHF
>NA|TRBV9|NA|TRBJ2-2
CASSSPTGTGELFF
>NA|TRBV7-2|TRBD2|TRBJ2-1
CASSVRGTSGNEQFF
>NA|TRBV9|TRBD1|TRBJ1-6
CASSPQGQLGNSPLHF
>NA|TRBV3-1/TRBV3-2|NA|TRBJ1-2
CASSPLSGGGYGYTF
>few|TRBV6-5|NA|TRBJ1-4
CASSYGRGGEKLFF
>NA|TRBV24-1|NA|TRBJ1-5
CATSAGHISNQPQHF
>NA|TRBV28|NA|TRBJ1-1
CAGGSSNTEAFF
>NA|TRBV4-2|TRBD1|TRBJ1-1
CASSLHTGVEDTEAFF
>NA|TRBV2|NA|TRBJ1-5
CASSEGTHQGQPQHF
>NA|TRBV6-6|TRBD2|TRBJ2-2
CASSYGGGTGELFF
>NA|TRBV15|TRBD2|TRBJ2-5
CATSSLTSGGGETQYF
>NA|TRBV6-6|TRBD1|TRBJ2-2
CASRDRVGPGELFF
>NA|TRBV30|NA|TRBJ1-5
CAWRAGNQPQHF
>NA|TRBV3-1/TRBV3-2|NA|TRBJ1-4
CASSQDPREPLFF
>NA|TRBV9|NA|TRBJ2-5
CASSVGFTGRQETQYF
>NA|TRBV5-1|TRBD1|TRBJ2-7
CASSLDGTVYYEQYF
>NA|TRBV30|NA|TRBJ2-3
CAWSVGGYSGYTDTQYF